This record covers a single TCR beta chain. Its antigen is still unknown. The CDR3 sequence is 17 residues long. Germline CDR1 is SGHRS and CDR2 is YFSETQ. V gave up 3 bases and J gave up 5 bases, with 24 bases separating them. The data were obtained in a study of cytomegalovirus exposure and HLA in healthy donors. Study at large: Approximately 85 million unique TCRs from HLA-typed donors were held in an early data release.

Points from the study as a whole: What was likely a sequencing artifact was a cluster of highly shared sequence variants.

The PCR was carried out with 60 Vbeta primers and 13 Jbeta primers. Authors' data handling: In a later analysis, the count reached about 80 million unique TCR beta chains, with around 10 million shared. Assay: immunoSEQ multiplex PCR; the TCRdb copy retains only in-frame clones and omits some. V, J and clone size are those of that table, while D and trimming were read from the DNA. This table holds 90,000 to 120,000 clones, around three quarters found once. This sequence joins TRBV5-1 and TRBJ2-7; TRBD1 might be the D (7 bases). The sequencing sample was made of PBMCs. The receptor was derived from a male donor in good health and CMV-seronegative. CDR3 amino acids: CASSSQGGSGRVNEQYF. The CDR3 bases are TGCGCCAGCAGCTCCCAGGGGGGTAGCGGTCGCGTCAACGAGCAGTACTTC.